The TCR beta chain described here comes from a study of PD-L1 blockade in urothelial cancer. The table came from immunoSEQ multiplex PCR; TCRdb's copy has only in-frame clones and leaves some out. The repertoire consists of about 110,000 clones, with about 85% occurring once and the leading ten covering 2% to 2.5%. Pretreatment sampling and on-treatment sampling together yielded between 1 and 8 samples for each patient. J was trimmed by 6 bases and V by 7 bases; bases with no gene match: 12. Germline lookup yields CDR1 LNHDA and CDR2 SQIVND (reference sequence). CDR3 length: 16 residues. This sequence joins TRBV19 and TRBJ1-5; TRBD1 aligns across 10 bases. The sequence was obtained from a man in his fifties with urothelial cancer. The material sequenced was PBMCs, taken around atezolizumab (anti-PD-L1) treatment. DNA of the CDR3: TGTGCCAGTACCCTAAGCCGGGACAGGGGTACTCAGCCCCAGCATTTT. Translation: CASTLSRDRGTQPQHF.